The 23 T cell receptor beta chains presented below share a single source sample, sequenced in a study of T cell repertoires in cytomegalovirus infection. A single record per CDR3 protein comes from TCRdb applying MiXCR to the reads. The table lists about 300,000 distinct CDR3 sequences, roughly a tenth of them singletons. The sample taken for sequencing was PBMCs. The source is a human donor in good health (CMV status not recorded). Some clones in this sample may be carry-over from other donors' samples.

This clonotype was seen at least ten times. The chain joins TRBV7-8 to TRBJ2-5; D is unclear. Germline values: CDR1 SGHVS, CDR2 FQNEAQ. CDR3 size: 15 residues. Trimming cost V 1 base and J 5 bases, with 14 bases left between them. DNA for the CDR3: TGTGCCAGCAGCTTAGTTTTGGCAGGCAGGGAGACCCAGTACTTC. Translation: CASSLVLAGRETQYF.

In its sample, this clonotype was seen many times. The chain carries TRBV20-1 and TRBJ1-2, with TRBD1 matching over 9 bases. Unmatched junction bases numbered 8, after V lost 6 bases and J lost 6 bases. This CDR3 is built from 13 residues. Per germline, CDR1 DFQATT and CDR2 SNEGSKA (reference sequence). CDR3 in amino acids: CSARQGGKDGYTF. The CDR3 DNA sequence: TGCAGTGCCAGACAGGGGGGAAAGGATGGCTACACCTTC.

In this sample, this clonotype turned up a few times. The V gene is TRBV2, the J gene TRBJ1-5; tentatively, D is TRBD1 (5 bases). Germline CDR1 and CDR2: SNHLY and FYNNEI. The V and J ends lost 8 bases and 3 bases respectively, with 11 bases between them. The CDR3 consists of 13 residues. CDR3 sequence: CASGDSNNQPQHF. Written as DNA, the CDR3 is TGTGCCAGCGGCGACAGCAACAATCAGCCCCAGCATTTT.

This clonotype has a count of ten or more. The V and J genes are TRBV7-9 and TRBJ2-4; the D gene is possibly TRBD1 (5 bases). CDR1 is SEHNR and CDR2 is FQNEAQ in the germline V gene (reference sequence). The CDR3 length is 16 residues. The V end lost 3 bases, the J end lost 1 base, and 13 bases lay between the germline ends. The CDR3 DNA reads TGTGCCAGCAGCTTGCAGGGATCAATGGCCAAAAACATTCAGTACTTC. Translated, it gives CASSLQGSMAKNIQYF. The entire variable domain, with the rest obtained from reference TRBV7-9 and TRBJ2-4, is as follows: DTGVSQNPRHKITKRGQNVTFRCDPISEHNRLYWYRQTLGQGPEFLTYFQNEAQLEKSRLLSDRFSAERPKGSFSTLEIQRTEQGDSAMYLCASSLQGSMAKNIQYFGAGTRLSVL.

This clonotype has at least ten counts. The V and J genes are TRBV7-2 and TRBJ1-1; 8 nucleotides line up with TRBD1. The junction had 6 bases not matched to a gene; V was cut back by 5 bases and J by 1 base. The CDR3 runs 15 residues. The germline CDR1 and CDR2 sequences are SGHTA and FQGNSA. CDR3 residues: CASSLRGQGNTEAFF. The CDR3 coding sequence is TGTGCCAGCAGCCTTAGAGGACAGGGGAACACTGAAGCTTTCTTT.

The table lists this clonotype with many counts. This rearrangement joins TRBV7-9 to TRBJ2-7; tentatively, D is TRBD1 (5 bases). Germline V gene data show CDR1 as SEHNR and CDR2 as FQNEAQ (reference sequence). V dropped 3 bases and J dropped 0 bases, with 9 bases sitting between them. This CDR3 has 14 residues. CDR3 region: CASSLTESSYEQYV. CDR3 bases: TGTGCCAGCAGCTTGACAGAGAGCTCCTACGAGCAGTACGTC.

This clonotype has ten or more counts. The chain uses TRBV7-8 and TRBJ1-1; D is ambiguous. There are 14 residues in the CDR3. Deletions cut 3 bases from V and 1 base from J, with 9 bases between. Germline V CDR1 and CDR2: SGHVS, FQNEAQ. The CDR3 spells CASSFDYANTEAFF. The CDR3 DNA is TGTGCCAGCAGCTTCGATTACGCGAACACTGAAGCTTTCTTT.

This clonotype was observed many times. This chain links TRBV27 with TRBJ1-2; 8 positions match TRBD1. Germline CDR1 MNHEY, CDR2 SMNVEV (reference sequence). There are 14 residues in the CDR3. The V gene end was trimmed by 5 bases and the J gene end by 3 bases; junction bases not matched to a gene: 5. The CDR3 DNA is TGTGCCAGCAGTCCAGGGGGCCTATACTATGGCTACACCTTC. Its translation is CASSPGGLYYGYTF.

This clonotype has a handful of counts. This chain uses TRBV11-2 with TRBJ2-1; 8 bases line up with TRBD2. V was clipped by 3 bases and J by 0 bases; unmatched bases: 4. Germline lookup yields CDR1 SGHAT and CDR2 FQNNGV. The length of the CDR3 is 16 residues. The CDR3 reads CASSFPGRGSYNEQFF. The DNA of the CDR3 is TGTGCCAGCAGCTTCCCCGGGAGGGGCTCCTACAATGAGCAGTTCTTC.

This clonotype was counted ten times or more. J is TRBJ1-2 and V is TRBV20-1; D is possibly TRBD1 (5 bases). This CDR3 spans 13 amino acids. V lost 0 bases, J lost 8 bases, and 13 bases lay in between. Germline CDR1 and CDR2: DFQATT and SNEGSKA (reference sequence). CDR3 in DNA: TGCAGTGCTAGAGATGCGGCAGGGTTCGGCTACACCTTC. Translating gives CSARDAAGFGYTF.

This clonotype was detected ten times or more. This chain connects TRBV20-1 to TRBJ1-2; D gene unclear. The CDR3 is made up of 12 amino acids. CDR1 is DFQATT and CDR2 is SNEGSKA in the germline V gene (reference sequence). V shed 6 bases and J shed 7 bases, with 15 bases lying between them. The CDR3 protein is CSATGHLVGYTF. CDR3 nucleotides: TGCAGTGCAACCGGGCATCTGGTTGGCTACACCTTC.

The chain couples TRBV19 to TRBJ2-6, with D perhaps TRBD2 (5 bases). The length of the CDR3 is 18 residues. Trimming removed 6 bases at V and 0 bases at J, with 18 bases between. Germline V gene lookup returns CDR1 LNHDA and CDR2 SQIVND (reference sequence). The CDR3 spells CASRRGTSTHSGANVLTF. CDR3 sequence (DNA): TGTGCCAGTAGACGGGGTACCTCCACCCACTCTGGGGCCAACGTCCTGACTTTC.

This clonotype appeared many times. The chain joins TRBV11-1 to TRBJ2-3, with 9 positions matching TRBD2. Germline V gene lookup returns CDR1 SGHAT and CDR2 FQDESV (reference sequence). The CDR3 is 16 amino acids. V lost 3 bases, J lost 3 bases, and 7 bases stayed unmatched. CDR3 sequence (DNA): TGTGCCAGCAGCTTCGTGGCGGGGGGGAGGACAGATACGCAGTATTTT. As protein: CASSFVAGGRTDTQYF.

This CDR3 is CASSQEGAGFYNEQFF. As DNA, the CDR3 is TGTGCCAGCAGCCAAGAGGGTGCAGGGTTCTACAATGAGCAGTTCTTC. The chain is built from TRBV14 and TRBJ2-1; tentative D call: TRBD1 (5 bases). The CDR3 runs to 16 residues. Deletions cut 0 bases from V and 3 bases from J, with 12 bases between. Germline V gives CDR1 SGHDN, CDR2 FVKESK.

This clonotype was observed many times. The J gene is TRBJ2-3, the V gene TRBV6-2 or TRBV6-3, with 7 bases lining up with TRBD2. This CDR3 region has 17 residues. V trimming: 7 bases; J trimming: 1 base; junction bases outside the gene matches: 14. Germline V gene lookup returns CDR1 MNHEY and CDR2 SVGEGT. The CDR3 is CASKTSRTSLGTDTQYF. CDR3 nucleotides: TGTGCCAGCAAGACCTCTCGGACTAGTCTGGGCACAGATACGCAGTATTTT.

This clonotype was detected many times. This chain links TRBV20-1 with TRBJ2-1; 9 bases line up with TRBD2. Germline V gene data show CDR1 as DFQATT and CDR2 as SNEGSKA (reference sequence). This CDR3 contains 15 residues. J was trimmed by 6 bases and V by 4 bases; bases with no gene match: 10. The CDR3 region has the DNA TGCAGTGCTACCCAAGGGGCGGGGGGGATCAATGAGCAGTTCTTC. This sequence encodes CSATQGAGGINEQFF.

A few counts support this clonotype. The V gene is TRBV6-1, the J gene TRBJ2-7; D unclear. The V end was cut by 5 bases, the J end by 5 bases, with 16 bases between. Germline assignment: CDR1 MNHNS and CDR2 SASEGT. This CDR3 spans 14 amino acids. The CDR3 spells CASSLGPSGHEQYV. The CDR3 bases are TGTGCCAGCAGTCTCGGGCCCTCCGGGCACGAGCAGTACGTC.

This clonotype was counted many times. The chain carries TRBV28 and TRBJ2-5; 9 bases fit TRBD2. Germline CDR1 reads MDHEN; CDR2 reads SYDVKM. V lost 1 base, J lost 3 bases, and 3 bases stayed unmatched. CDR3 length: 15 amino acids. CDR3 DNA sequence: TGTGCCAGCAGTTTATTGGGGACTAGCAAAGAGACCCAGTACTTC. The encoded protein is CASSLLGTSKETQYF.

This chain links TRBV29-1 with TRBJ1-2; 11 bases line up with TRBD1. Germline V gene lookup returns CDR1 SQVTM and CDR2 ANQGSEA. V was clipped by 1 base and J by 2 bases; unmatched bases: 15. The CDR3 consists of 19 residues. The DNA for the CDR3 is TGCAGCGTTGAAGCAACCCGGTTGGACAGGGGGCCATTAAACTATGGCTACACCTTC. The encoded protein is CSVEATRLDRGPLNYGYTF.

This sequence joins TRBV6-2 or TRBV6-3 and TRBJ1-5; D is possibly TRBD1 (5 bases). The V and J ends lost 7 bases and 4 bases respectively, with 8 bases between them. In germline, CDR1 is MNHEY, CDR2 SVGEGT. The CDR3 has 12 amino acids. The CDR3 DNA reads TGTGCCAGCACTAGGGGTAATCAGCCCCAGCATTTT. This sequence encodes CASTRGNQPQHF.

The table lists this clonotype with a few counts. In DNA, the CDR3 is TGCAGCGCAACTTCTACAGGGAGTGGGGCTAATCAGCCCCAGCATTTT. This gives the protein CSATSTGSGANQPQHF. The chain links TRBV29-1 to TRBJ1-5; D may be TRBD1 (6 bases). Germline CDR1 SQVTM, CDR2 ANQGSEA. Deletions cut 7 bases from V and 4 bases from J, with 23 bases between. The CDR3 length is 16 residues.

This clonotype has a count of ten or more. The chain uses TRBV4-1 and TRBJ2-5; 8 bases map to TRBD2. The CDR3 is 16 residues long. The ends lost 1 base at V and 2 bases at J; junction bases unmatched: 6. Germline V gives CDR1 MGHRA, CDR2 YSYEKL. CDR3 loop: CASSQAGGPGQETQYF. In nucleotides, the CDR3 is TGCGCCAGCAGCCAAGCGGGGGGGCCGGGGCAAGAGACCCAGTACTTC.

In its sample, this clonotype was seen many times. The rearrangement links TRBV7-2 to TRBJ2-3, with a weak D call TRBD2 (5 bases). V lost 3 bases to trimming and J lost 2 bases, with 12 bases between them. CDR3 size: 15 residues. The germline gives CDR1 SGHTA, CDR2 FQGNSA. CDR3 amino acids: CASSFSAGNTDTQYF. CDR3 nucleotides: TGTGCCAGCAGCTTTTCGGCCGGGAACACAGATACGCAGTATTTT.